Shown below are 22 T cell receptor beta chains from a single sample sequenced in a study of Tregs in tolerant kidney transplant recipients (dated by TCRdb to about 2019). Libraries were built with the immunoSEQ multiplex PCR assay. TCRdb took over this immuneACCESS table, retaining in-frame rearrangements with V and J assigned. Such tables are incomplete; in checked studies, under half of the missing clones stem from an unresolved V gene, and the remainder is unexplained. The sample contains some 240,000 clones, about 86% of them found a single time. The ten largest clones take up about 0.64% of the sample. The sequencing input was CD4+ T cells from blood. These receptors were taken from a human donor in good health.

V gene TRBV5-1 combines with J gene TRBJ2-1; D assignment may be TRBD1 or TRBD2 (5 bases each). CDR1 is SGHRS and CDR2 is YFSETQ in the germline V gene. The CDR3 runs 13 residues. V was cut by 7 bases and J by 6 bases, with 14 bases left in between. The CDR3 DNA reads TGCGCCAGCGGACCGGGACCCACCAATGAGCAGTTCTTC. Its translation: CASGPGPTNEQFF.

The gene calls are TRBV19 and TRBJ2-2, with 9 bases identical to TRBD1. The germline gives CDR1 LNHDA, CDR2 SQIVND (reference sequence). V was clipped by 5 bases and J by 6 bases; unmatched bases: 10. The CDR3 totals 16 residues. The CDR3 reads CASSLMGQGSAGELFF. The CDR3 DNA reads TGTGCCAGTAGTCTGATGGGACAGGGAAGTGCCGGGGAGCTGTTTTTT.

In this sample, this clone turned up a few times. The chain links TRBV2 to TRBJ2-2; D remains ambiguous. The CDR3 is made up of 14 amino acids. The V end was cut by 6 bases, the J end by 0 bases, with 8 bases between. From germline, CDR1 is SNHLY and CDR2 FYNNEI. CDR3 protein: CASRTQPNTGELFF. CDR3 sequence (DNA): TGTGCCAGCAGGACCCAACCGAACACCGGGGAGCTGTTTTTT.

This sequence joins TRBV5-1 and TRBJ1-1; D perhaps matches TRBD1 (6 bases). This CDR3 spans 17 amino acids. The V end was cut by 4 bases, the J end by 5 bases, with 24 bases between. CDR1 is SGHRS and CDR2 is YFSETQ in the germline V gene. CDR3 in DNA: TGCGCCAGCAGCAGGGAGGGGCCGGGGGCGCCGAGGACTGAAGCTTTCTTT. This translates into CASSREGPGAPRTEAFF.

V usage is TRBV13 and J usage is TRBJ2-5; D is undetermined. V was shortened by 5 bases and J by 1 base, with 23 bases between the two germline ends. CDR3 length: 18 amino acids. Germline values: CDR1 PRHDT, CDR2 FYEKMQ (reference sequence). The CDR3, as DNA: TGTGCCAGCAGCACCCCCCTCACAGAGGACCCCCTCCAAGAGACCCAGTACTTC. This codes for CASSTPLTEDPLQETQYF. The variable domain in full, with the rest retrieved from reference TRBV13 and TRBJ2-5, is AAGVIQSPRHLIKEKRETATLKCYPIPRHDTVYWYQQGPGQDPQFLISFYEKMQSDKGSIPDRFSAQQFSDYHSELNMSSLELGDSALYFCASSTPLTEDPLQETQYFGPGTRLLVL.

The chain is built from TRBV7-2 and TRBJ2-3; TRBD1 matches 8 bases. This CDR3 region has 16 residues. V shed 5 bases, J shed 3 bases, and the junction held 10 bases outside the gene matches. Germline V gives CDR1 SGHTA, CDR2 FQGNSA. CDR3 amino acids: CASSAQGQVRTDTQYF. The CDR3 bases are TGTGCCAGCAGCGCCCAGGGACAGGTTCGTACAGATACGCAGTATTTT.

The chain recombines TRBV5-1 with TRBJ2-3; 11 positions agree with TRBD2. Germline V gene data show CDR1 as SGHRS and CDR2 as YFSETQ. CDR3 length: 16 amino acids. The ends lost 4 bases at V and 2 bases at J; junction bases unmatched: 6. CDR3 nucleotide sequence: TGCGCCAGCAGCCCGGGACTAGCGGACACCACAGATACGCAGTATTTT. Protein product: CASSPGLADTTDTQYF.

The chain employs TRBV14 and TRBJ2-5; D call uncertain. Germline V gene sequence: CDR1 SGHDN, CDR2 FVKESK. V was cut by 4 bases and J by 5 bases, with 8 bases left in between. The CDR3 sequence is 12 residues long. DNA of the CDR3: TGTGCCAGCAGCCCAAACGTCGAGACCCAGTACTTC. Translation gives CASSPNVETQYF.

CDR3 loop: CATSTGLAGSTGELFF. CDR3 sequence (DNA): TGTGCCACCAGCACGGGACTAGCGGGAAGCACCGGGGAGCTGTTTTTT. This chain connects TRBV15 to TRBJ2-2; 13 nucleotides line up with TRBD2. CDR3 size: 16 residues. Germline V gene lookup returns CDR1 LNHNV and CDR2 YYDKDF (reference sequence). After removal of 4 bases from V and 4 bases from J, the junction contained 3 bases not matched to a gene.

The J gene is TRBJ2-3, the V gene TRBV5-1; D uncertain. Between the trimmed V and J ends, which lost 5 bases and 2 bases, there was a span of 18 bases. The CDR3 length is 16 residues. Germline V CDR1 and CDR2: SGHRS, YFSETQ. CDR3 residues: CASSVGLESYTDTQYF. CDR3 nucleotide sequence: TGCGCCAGCAGTGTAGGCCTGGAGAGTTACACAGATACGCAGTATTTT. The full variable domain, its missing parts supplied by reference TRBV5-1 and TRBJ2-3, is KAGVTQTPRYLIKTRGQQVTLSCSPISGHRSVSWYQQTPGQGLQFLFEYFSETQRNKGNFPGRFSGRQFSNSRSEMNVSTLELGDSALYLCASSVGLESYTDTQYFGPGTRLTVL.

The chain joins TRBV6-1 to TRBJ2-3, with D possibly being TRBD1 or TRBD2 (5 bases each). Trimming took off 7 bases at V and 0 bases at J, with 11 bases between the two ends. The CDR3 has 14 amino acids. CDR1 is MNHNS and CDR2 is SASEGT in the germline V gene. CDR3 bases: TGTGCCAGCATGGTGGGGGATAGCACAGATACGCAGTATTTT. It encodes CASMVGDSTDTQYF.

The chain couples TRBV5-1 to TRBJ1-4; D is perhaps TRBD1 (6 bases). This CDR3 has 15 residues. V lost 1 base and J 6 bases, leaving 13 bases between the germline ends. Germline-derived CDR1 and CDR2 are SGHRS and YFSETQ. The CDR3 sequence is CASSLSTGSHEKLFF. The DNA for the CDR3 is TGCGCCAGCAGCTTGTCGACAGGCTCACATGAAAAACTGTTTTTT.

This chain joins TRBV25-1 and TRBJ2-7; the D gene is possibly TRBD2 (5 bases). CDR3 length: 14 amino acids. With 4 bases removed from V and 2 bases from J, the gap between germline ends came to 12 bases. CDR1 is MGHDK, CDR2 SYGVNS, per germline. The chain's CDR3 is CASSGGQPPYEQYF. The CDR3 nucleotides read TGTGCCAGCAGTGGCGGGCAGCCCCCCTACGAGCAGTACTTC.

The genes are TRBV14 and TRBJ2-3; no firm D call. CDR1 and CDR2 from the germline V gene are SGHDN and FVKESK. The CDR3 is made up of 16 amino acids. V gave up 0 bases and J gave up 10 bases, with 20 bases separating them. CDR3 coding DNA: TGTGCCAGCAGCCAAGATAATATAGGTTATCCCCAGGCGCAGTATTTT. Amino acid sequence: CASSQDNIGYPQAQYF.

The rearrangement links TRBV11-2 to TRBJ1-1; TRBD1 might be the D (6 bases). Trimming shortened V by 6 bases and J by 7 bases, and 21 bases separated the two germline ends. This CDR3 region has 15 residues. The germline gives CDR1 SGHAT, CDR2 FQNNGV. CDR3 protein: CASRLNRGRGSEAFF. The CDR3 region has the DNA TGTGCCAGCAGACTTAACCGGGGGCGAGGAAGTGAAGCTTTCTTT.

This chain connects TRBV6-5 to TRBJ2-7, with D unclear. This CDR3 is 13 amino acids long. The V gene lost 0 bases and the J gene lost 4 bases, with 7 bases spanning the gap. From germline, CDR1 is MNHEY and CDR2 SVGAGI. DNA of the CDR3: TGTGCCAGCAGTTACTCGGTCGCGTACGAGCAGTACTTC. Encoded protein: CASSYSVAYEQYF.

V gene TRBV7-2 combines with J gene TRBJ1-1; perhaps TRBD1 as D (6 bases). The length of the CDR3 is 14 residues. The germline V gene has CDR1 SGHTA and CDR2 FQGNSA. V lost 5 bases, J lost 5 bases, and 15 bases lay in between. CDR3 in amino acids: CASSIQGSGTEAFF. The CDR3 coding sequence is TGTGCCAGCAGCATACAGGGTTCGGGGACTGAAGCTTTCTTT.

The chain is built from TRBV4-1 and TRBJ2-7; D possibly corresponds to TRBD1 (6 bases). Trimming pared 2 bases from V and 0 bases from J, leaving 14 bases between. Germline CDR1 is MGHRA and CDR2 is YSYEKL. The CDR3 contains 16 residues. This CDR3 is CASSQLDSESSYEQYF. DNA of the CDR3: TGCGCCAGCAGCCAACTGGACAGTGAAAGCTCCTACGAGCAGTACTTC.

This chain links TRBV6-5 with TRBJ1-1; D is undetermined. The V gene's germline CDR1 is MNHEY and CDR2 SVGAGI. Deletions cut 0 bases from V and 5 bases from J, with 13 bases between. The CDR3 covers 15 residues. The CDR3 is CASSYSMVGWTEAFF. In DNA form, the CDR3 reads TGTGCCAGCAGTTACTCGATGGTGGGTTGGACTGAAGCTTTCTTT.

The chain couples TRBV21-1 to TRBJ1-1. TRBV21-1 is listed as a pseudogene. The CDR3 is 16 amino acids. The CDR3 loop reads CAPTGGAFMTNTEAFF. The CDR3 coding sequence is TGTGCCCCTACTGGGGGGGCCTTTATGACGAACACTGAAGCTTTCTTT.

The V call is TRBV12-5, the J call TRBJ1-6; the match to TRBD1 covers 9 bases. V shed 1 base and J 7 bases; nucleotides not matched to a gene: 5. CDR1 and CDR2 from the germline V gene are LGHNT and FRNRAP. The CDR3 has 16 residues. The CDR3 bases are TGTGCTAGTGGTTTGGGCCACAGGGGGCAGAATTCACCCCTCCACTTT. It yields the protein CASGLGHRGQNSPLHF.

This sequence joins TRBV2 and TRBJ2-3; D remains unclear. The germline gives CDR1 SNHLY, CDR2 FYNNEI. With 7 bases removed from V and 2 bases from J, the gap between germline ends came to 7 bases. The CDR3 covers 12 residues. The CDR3 region has the DNA TGTGCCAGCACAGGAGACACAGATACGCAGTATTTT. Residues: CASTGDTDTQYF.